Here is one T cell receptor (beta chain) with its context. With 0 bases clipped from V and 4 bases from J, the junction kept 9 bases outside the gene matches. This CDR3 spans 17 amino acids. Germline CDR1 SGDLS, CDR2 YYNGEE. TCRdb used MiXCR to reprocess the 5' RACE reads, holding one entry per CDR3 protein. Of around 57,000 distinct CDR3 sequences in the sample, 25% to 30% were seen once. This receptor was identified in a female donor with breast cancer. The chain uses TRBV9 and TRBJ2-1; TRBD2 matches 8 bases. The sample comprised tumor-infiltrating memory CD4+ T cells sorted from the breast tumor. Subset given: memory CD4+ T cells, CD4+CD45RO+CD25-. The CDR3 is CASSVESLAGIYNEQFF. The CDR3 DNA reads TGTGCCAGCAGCGTAGAATCTTTAGCGGGGATTTACAATGAGCAGTTCTTC.